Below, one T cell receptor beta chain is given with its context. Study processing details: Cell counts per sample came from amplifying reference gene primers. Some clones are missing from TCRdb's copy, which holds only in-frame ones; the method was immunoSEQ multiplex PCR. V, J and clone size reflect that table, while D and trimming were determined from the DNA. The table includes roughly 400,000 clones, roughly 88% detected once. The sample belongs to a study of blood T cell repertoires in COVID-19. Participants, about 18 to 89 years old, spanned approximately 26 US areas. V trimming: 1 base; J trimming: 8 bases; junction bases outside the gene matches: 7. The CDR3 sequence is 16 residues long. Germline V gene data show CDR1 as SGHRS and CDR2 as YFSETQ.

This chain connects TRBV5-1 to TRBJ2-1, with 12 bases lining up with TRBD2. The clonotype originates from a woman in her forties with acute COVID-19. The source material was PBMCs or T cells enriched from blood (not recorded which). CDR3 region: CASSLFPSGGAYEQFF. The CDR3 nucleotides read TGCGCCAGCAGCTTGTTTCCTAGCGGGGGGGCCTATGAGCAGTTCTTC.